Presented here are 31 T cell receptor beta chains from one specimen sequenced in a study of blood T cell repertoires in COVID-19. The method was immunoSEQ multiplex PCR; TCRdb's version includes in-frame clones alone and lacks a portion of them. This sample has about 250,000 clones, with around 82% found just once. Material: peripheral blood. Receptors were obtained from a man in his forties with active or convalescent COVID-19.

The chain links TRBV10-3 to TRBJ2-3; 10 bases are a match to TRBD2. The V segment lost 4 bases and the J segment 0 bases; nucleotides outside the gene matches: 16. Germline V gene lookup returns CDR1 ENHRY and CDR2 SYGVKD. This CDR3 has 20 amino acids. CDR3 region: CAISGRSGGAPSTSTDTQYF. As DNA, the CDR3 is TGTGCCATCAGTGGAAGAAGCGGGGGGGCTCCGTCAACTAGCACAGATACGCAGTATTTT.

This chain connects TRBV24-1 to TRBJ1-1; D is uncertain. Trimming cost V 12 bases and J 0 bases, with 13 bases left between them. There are 13 residues in the CDR3. Germline lookup yields CDR1 KGHDR and CDR2 SFDVKD. This CDR3 reads CASRRGLNTEAFF. The CDR3 DNA follows: TGTGCCTCAAGGCGGGGATTGAACACTGAAGCTTTCTTT.

The chain carries TRBV9 and TRBJ1-6, with 9 bases fitting TRBD1. This CDR3 comprises 15 residues. V lost 2 bases and J lost 8; bases outside the gene matches: 5. The germline V gene encodes CDR1 SGDLS and CDR2 YYNGEE. CDR3: CASSVTGGSDSPLHF. The CDR3 DNA reads as TGTGCCAGCAGCGTCACAGGGGGCTCGGATTCACCCCTCCACTTT.

The gene calls are TRBV9 and TRBJ1-5; a weak D match, TRBD1 (5 bases). The CDR3 is made up of 15 amino acids. The ends were cut back, 3 bases at V and 0 bases at J, with 10 bases in the middle. Per germline, CDR1 SGDLS and CDR2 YYNGEE. CDR3 in DNA: TGTGCCAGCAGCGGAACAGGTTATAGCAATCAGCCCCAGCATTTT. Encoded protein: CASSGTGYSNQPQHF.

V is TRBV5-4 and J is TRBJ1-1; D perhaps matches TRBD1 (5 bases). Germline V lookup: CDR1 SGHNT, CDR2 YYREEE (reference sequence). The ends were cut back, 4 bases at V and 10 bases at J, with 17 bases in the middle. CDR3 size: 13 residues. The CDR3 nucleotides are TGTGCCAGCAGCGATTTAAAGGGGTTAGGAGCTTTCTTT. It yields the protein CASSDLKGLGAFF.

J is TRBJ2-1 and V is TRBV24-1, with D maybe TRBD1 (5 bases). V was pared by 2 bases and J by 7 bases, with 17 bases between. CDR1 is KGHDR, CDR2 SFDVKD, per germline. The CDR3 consists of 16 residues. The CDR3 DNA reads as TGTGCCACCAGTGATTCGACAGTACCCTACGGAAATGAGCAGTTCTTC. Its protein is CATSDSTVPYGNEQFF.

The chain is built from TRBV28 and TRBJ1-1; D is perhaps TRBD1 (5 bases). The CDR3 has 14 amino acids. Per germline, CDR1 MDHEN and CDR2 SYDVKM. V shed 6 bases and J shed 1 base, with 12 bases lying between them. The CDR3 protein is CASSNGHRNTEAFF. CDR3 nucleotides: TGTGCCAGCAGCAATGGACACCGGAACACTGAAGCTTTCTTT.

The V and J genes are TRBV9 and TRBJ2-3; 9 bases line up with TRBD2. V trimming: 4 bases; J trimming: 3 bases; junction bases outside the gene matches: 6. The CDR3 totals 15 residues. Germline V gene data show CDR1 as SGDLS and CDR2 as YYNGEE. The chain's CDR3 is CASSILSGGTDTQYF. The CDR3 DNA follows: TGTGCCAGCAGCATCTTAAGCGGGGGGACAGATACGCAGTATTTT.

This sequence joins TRBV7-3 and TRBJ1-1; D unresolved. V was shortened by 3 bases and J by 1 base, with 6 bases between the two germline ends. The CDR3 runs to 13 residues. Germline V gene data show CDR1 as SGHTA and CDR2 as FQGTGA. The chain's CDR3 is CASSFSKNTEAFF. CDR3 DNA: TGTGCCAGCAGCTTTTCAAAGAACACTGAAGCTTTCTTT.

The chain employs TRBV6-5 and TRBJ1-4, with 10 bases aligning to TRBD1. CDR3 size: 13 residues. Unmatched junction bases numbered 12, after V lost 6 bases and J lost 17 bases. Germline V gene lookup returns CDR1 MNHEY and CDR2 SVGAGI. CDR3 in DNA: TGTGCCAGCAGCCCCACCCGGGACAGGGGAGTTTTTTTT. Protein product: CASSPTRDRGVFF.

The V gene is TRBV1, the J gene TRBJ1-5. TRBV1 is listed as a pseudogene. This CDR3 has 17 amino acids. The DNA for the CDR3 is TGCACCAGCAGCCACCAACCCGAGTGTCACGCGAATCAGCCCCAGCATTTT. Its protein product is CTSSHQPECHANQPQHF.

This chain uses TRBV10-3 with TRBJ2-7; 7 bases align to TRBD1. Germline CDR1 ENHRY, CDR2 SYGVKD. V trimming: 6 bases; J trimming: 3 bases; junction bases outside the gene matches: 5. The CDR3 runs to 13 residues. CDR3 residues: CAISPGGSYEQYF. DNA for the CDR3: TGTGCCATCAGCCCAGGGGGTAGCTACGAGCAGTACTTC.

The V gene is TRBV10-3, the J gene TRBJ2-3; 10 bases are shared with TRBD2. CDR1 and CDR2 (germline): ENHRY, SYGVKD. The CDR3 has 15 residues. The V segment lost 7 bases and the J segment 0 bases; nucleotides outside the gene matches: 4. CDR3 in amino acids: CAINQRGGSTDTQYF. CDR3 sequence (DNA): TGTGCCATCAACCAGCGGGGGGGGAGCACAGATACGCAGTATTTT.

The chain uses TRBV6-5 and TRBJ2-7; weak D call: TRBD1 (6 bases). Germline CDR1 and CDR2: MNHEY and SVGAGI. The CDR3 is made up of 14 amino acids. Trimming shortened V by 8 bases and J by 0 bases, and 14 bases separated the two germline ends. In nucleotides, the CDR3 is TGTGCCAGCTCAGGGGTTAAGAGCTCCTACGAGCAGTACTTC. This translates into CASSGVKSSYEQYF.

This chain links TRBV5-1 with TRBJ1-4; tentative D call: TRBD1 (5 bases). The CDR3 loop spans 17 amino acids. Trimming pared 0 bases from V and 8 bases from J, leaving 20 bases between. CDR1 is SGHRS and CDR2 is YFSETQ in the germline V gene. The CDR3 DNA reads as TGCGCCAGCAGCTTGGGGGGCCTTTTGGAGGGGACGGAAAAACTGTTTTTT. Translating it yields CASSLGGLLEGTEKLFF. Full variable domain (rest looked up from reference TRBV5-1 and TRBJ1-4): KAGVTQTPRYLIKTRGQQVTLSCSPISGHRSVSWYQQTPGQGLQFLFEYFSETQRNKGNFPGRFSGRQFSNSRSEMNVSTLELGDSALYLCASSLGGLLEGTEKLFFGSGTQLSVL.

The V gene is TRBV24-1, the J gene TRBJ2-2; possibly TRBD1 for D (6 bases). V was clipped by 5 bases and J by 3 bases, with 9 bases between them. The germline CDR1 and CDR2 sequences are KGHDR and SFDVKD. The CDR3 spans 14 residues. The CDR3 coding sequence is TGTGCCACCAGTGGATACAGGGACACCGGGGAGCTGTTTTTT. Its protein is CATSGYRDTGELFF.

This clone was counted a single time. The J gene is TRBJ2-2, the V gene TRBV19; 11 bases line up with TRBD2. CDR3 length: 18 amino acids. After removal of 5 bases from V and 0 bases from J, the junction contained 8 bases not matched to a gene. Germline V gene sequence: CDR1 LNHDA, CDR2 SQIVND (reference sequence). The CDR3 here is CASSPGLAALANTGELFF. The CDR3 nucleotides read TGTGCCAGTAGTCCGGGACTAGCGGCTCTCGCGAACACCGGGGAGCTGTTTTTT.

CDR3 in DNA: TGTGCCAGCAGTCTCCTAAATGAGCAGTTCTTC. Amino acid sequence: CASSLLNEQFF. The rearrangement joins TRBV7-8 to TRBJ2-1; D unclear. The V gene's germline CDR1 is SGHVS and CDR2 FQNEAQ. The ends were cut back, 6 bases at V and 7 bases at J, with 7 bases in the middle. This CDR3 spans 11 amino acids.

The chain uses TRBV24-1 and TRBJ1-3, with 9 bases identical to TRBD1. The V gene end was trimmed by 3 bases and the J gene end by 1 base; junction bases not matched to a gene: 6. Germline values: CDR1 KGHDR, CDR2 SFDVKD. The length of the CDR3 is 17 residues. Here the CDR3 DNA reads TGTGCCACCAGTGATCCCCCGGGACAGGGATCTGGAAACACCATATATTTT. It specifies CATSDPPGQGSGNTIYF.

This clone was recorded a few times. This chain links TRBV5-1 with TRBJ2-7, with D perhaps TRBD2 (5 bases). Germline loops: CDR1 SGHRS, CDR2 YFSETQ. This CDR3 spans 15 amino acids. The V gene lost 0 bases and the J gene lost 3 bases, with 13 bases spanning the gap. CDR3 region: CASSLGHGIYYEQYF. The CDR3 DNA reads as TGCGCCAGCAGCTTGGGGCACGGGATCTACTACGAGCAGTACTTC.

The CDR3, as DNA: TGTGCCAGCAGCCCCGAGGAGGGGGCCGTTGACACTGAAGCTTTCTTT. As protein: CASSPEEGAVDTEAFF. The V gene is TRBV9, the J gene TRBJ1-1; TRBD1 matches at 7 bases. The CDR3 has 16 amino acids. The V segment lost 4 bases and the J segment 3 bases; nucleotides outside the gene matches: 12. Germline V gene sequence: CDR1 SGDLS, CDR2 YYNGEE.

V gene TRBV4-3 combines with J gene TRBJ1-6; D gene uncertain. CDR1 is LGHNA and CDR2 is YSLEER in the germline V gene. The CDR3 has 14 residues. V lost 0 bases and J lost 5, with 5 bases in between. The CDR3 DNA reads TGCGCCAGCAGCCAAGACAGTAATAATTCACCCCTCCACTTT. Protein product: CASSQDSNNSPLHF.

Comment on this clone: Distinct nucleotide sequences in the sample also encode this CDR3. The genes are TRBV6-5 and TRBJ1-6, with TRBD1 as a possible D gene (6 bases). The CDR3 extends over 13 amino acids. Trimming removed 6 bases at V and 6 bases at J, with 9 bases between. Germline assignment: CDR1 MNHEY and CDR2 SVGAGI. CDR3 nucleotides: TGTGCCAGCAGCCGGACAGTTAATTCACCCCTCCACTTT. This sequence encodes CASSRTVNSPLHF.

V gene TRBV7-9 combines with J gene TRBJ1-2; 8 nucleotides agree with TRBD1. This CDR3 spans 16 amino acids. Per germline, CDR1 SEHNR and CDR2 FQNEAQ (reference sequence). V lost 6 bases, J lost 4 bases, and 13 bases stayed unmatched. The CDR3: CASSGEQTGVSYGYTF. The CDR3 region has the DNA TGTGCCAGCAGTGGGGAACAGACAGGGGTTAGCTATGGCTACACCTTC.

The CDR3 bases are TGTGCCAGCAGGGGGACAGGGGAGGTAGATCAGCCCCAGCATTTT. Its translation is CASRGTGEVDQPQHF. The chain joins TRBV6-4 to TRBJ1-5; 10 bases match TRBD1. Looked up from germline, CDR1 is MRHNA and CDR2 is SNTAGT. V trimming: 6 bases; J trimming: 5 bases; junction bases outside the gene matches: 7. The CDR3 is 15 residues long.

This rearrangement joins TRBV10-1 to TRBJ1-2; D possibly corresponds to TRBD1 (5 bases). V lost 8 bases to trimming and J lost 5 bases, with 15 bases between them. This CDR3 region has 13 residues. In germline, CDR1 is WNHNN, CDR2 SYGVQD (reference sequence). CDR3 DNA sequence: TGCGCCAGCTCCCTGGACACCCCTTATGGCTACACCTTC. The encoded protein is CASSLDTPYGYTF.

V and J are TRBV14 and TRBJ2-5; D call uncertain. The germline gives CDR1 SGHDN, CDR2 FVKESK. V lost 0 bases, J lost 7 bases, and 6 bases lay in between. The CDR3 is 12 residues long. Here the CDR3 DNA reads TGTGCCAGCAGCCAAGATCGAGGGACCCAGTACTTC. Its protein is CASSQDRGTQYF. Looking up the rest from reference TRBV14 and TRBJ2-5 gives the full variable domain: EAGVTQFPSHSVIEKGQTVTLRCDPISGHDNLYWYRRVMGKEIKFLLHFVKESKQDESGMPNNRFLAERTGGTYSTLKVQPAELEDSGVYFCASSQDRGTQYFGPGTRLLVL.

The V call is TRBV7-3, the J call TRBJ1-1; no clear D. Germline lookup yields CDR1 SGHTA and CDR2 FQGTGA. V lost 4 bases to trimming and J lost 7 bases, with 28 bases between them. The CDR3 is 18 amino acids. CDR3 residues: CASSSRAGFGDGVSEAFF. DNA for the CDR3: TGTGCCAGCAGCTCCAGAGCCGGATTCGGGGATGGGGTAAGTGAAGCTTTCTTT.

The chain couples TRBV6-1 to TRBJ1-2; no clear D. The CDR3 extends over 15 amino acids. Trimming took off 1 base at V and 3 bases at J, with 12 bases between the two ends. The V gene's germline CDR1 is MNHNS and CDR2 SASEGT. CDR3 in DNA: TGTGCCAGCAGTGAAGGGTACAATCGGGACTATGGCTACACCTTC. As protein: CASSEGYNRDYGYTF.

The V and J genes are TRBV4-3 and TRBJ2-2, with unresolved D. Germline lookup yields CDR1 LGHNA and CDR2 YSLEER. Trimming left V 6 bases short and J 1 base short, with 9 bases between. CDR3 length equals 14 residues. The CDR3 coding sequence is TGCGCCAGCAGGCGTCAGGAGAACACCGGGGAGCTGTTTTTT. Protein: CASRRQENTGELFF.

V and J are TRBV29-1 and TRBJ2-5; no clear D. V lost 6 bases and J lost 1, with 12 bases in between. Germline CDR1 and CDR2: SQVTM and ANQGSEA. The CDR3 extends over 13 amino acids. For the CDR3, the DNA is TGCAGCGTCTTAGTACCTCCCCAAGAGACCCAGTACTTC. This encodes CSVLVPPQETQYF.